This entry lists 3 T cell receptor beta chains sequenced from one sample in a study of blood T cell repertoires in COVID-19. TCRdb keeps only in-frame clones here, not all; method: immunoSEQ multiplex PCR. The sample shows roughly 160,000 clones, approximately 86% of them seen only once. Material for sequencing was peripheral blood. These receptors were obtained from an elderly woman with COVID-19, enrolled during active disease.

CDR3 sequence (DNA): TGTGCCAGCAGCTCTGGACAGTCGTATAATTCACCCCTCCACTTT. Amino acids: CASSSGQSYNSPLHF. This chain links TRBV28 with TRBJ1-6, with a possible D match to TRBD1 (6 bases). This CDR3 spans 15 amino acids. Per germline, CDR1 MDHEN and CDR2 SYDVKM. Trimming removed 6 bases at V and 4 bases at J, with 13 bases between.

This chain joins TRBV7-2 and TRBJ2-5; 11 bases agree with TRBD2. The germline CDR1 and CDR2 sequences are SGHTA and FQGNSA. With V trimmed by 6 bases and J by 3 bases, 3 bases remained unmatched. The CDR3 loop spans 14 amino acids. The CDR3 DNA follows: TGTGCCAGCAGGGTAGCGGGGGGGAAAGAGACCCAGTACTTC. Translation gives CASRVAGGKETQYF.

This chain links TRBV7-9 with TRBJ2-5, with 8 nucleotides matching TRBD1. Germline trimming cut 5 bases from V and 5 bases from J; bases unmatched to any gene: 7. This CDR3 has 14 residues. Germline CDR1 and CDR2: SEHNR and FQNEAQ (reference sequence). This chain's CDR3 is CASSISDRVETQYF. CDR3 nucleotides: TGTGCCAGCAGCATCTCGGACAGGGTCGAGACCCAGTACTTC.